These 32 T cell receptor beta chains came from one sample sequenced in a study of cytomegalovirus exposure and HLA in healthy donors. The PCR ran on 60 Vbeta and 13 Jbeta primers. The assay was immunoSEQ multiplex PCR, and TCRdb's table has in-frame clones only and misses some. The table records roughly 120,000 clones, about two thirds of them present only once. What was sequenced was PBMCs. The receptor set was obtained from a man aged 55 to 70 in good health and CMV-seropositive.

This chain joins TRBV5-5 and TRBJ2-1, with a possible D match to TRBD1 (5 bases). V was pared by 4 bases and J by 10 bases, with 18 bases between. Germline CDR1 and CDR2: SGHKS and YYEKEE (reference sequence). The CDR3 consists of 14 residues. For the CDR3, the DNA is TGTGCCAGCAGCCAGGGTGGGGTCGGAAAGGAGCAGTTCTTC. Protein sequence: CASSQGGVGKEQFF.

The rearrangement uses TRBV9 and TRBJ1-3; TRBD1 aligns across 8 bases. Trimming took 0 bases from V and 6 from J; bases not matched to a gene: 5. The germline CDR1 and CDR2 sequences are SGDLS and YYNGEE. The CDR3 loop spans 15 amino acids. CDR3 coding DNA: TGTGCCAGCAGCGTAGGGACAGGGTGGGCAAACACCATATATTTT. It is translated as CASSVGTGWANTIYF. The full variable domain, with the rest looked up from reference TRBV9 and TRBJ1-3, is DSGVTQTPKHLITATGQRVTLRCSPRSGDLSVYWYQQSLDQGLQFLIQYYNGEERAKGNILERFSAQQFPDLHSELNLSSLELGDSALYFCASSVGTGWANTIYFGEGSWLTVV.

This chain links TRBV28 with TRBJ1-6; tentatively, D is TRBD1 (6 bases). The germline CDR1 and CDR2 sequences are MDHEN and SYDVKM. The CDR3 spans 17 residues. Between the trimmed V and J ends, which lost 6 bases and 9 bases, there was a span of 24 bases. The CDR3 region is CASRAPGPWEGGSPLHF. CDR3 coding DNA: TGTGCCAGCAGGGCCCCGGGACCCTGGGAGGGGGGTTCACCCCTCCACTTT.

J is TRBJ2-7 and V is TRBV28; 8 nucleotides line up with TRBD1. Trimming took 5 bases from V and 5 from J; bases not matched to a gene: 8. Per the germline V gene, CDR1 is MDHEN and CDR2 is SYDVKM. The CDR3 contains 14 residues. Here the CDR3 reads CASSPGQAPDEQYF. In DNA form, the CDR3 reads TGTGCCAGCAGTCCGGGACAGGCACCCGACGAGCAGTACTTC.

This clone came up once. The chain carries TRBV11-2 and TRBJ1-4; D is possibly TRBD1 (5 bases). The CDR3 covers 15 residues. CDR1 is SGHAT and CDR2 is FQNNGV in the germline V gene. V was pared by 1 base and J by 2 bases, with 8 bases between. CDR3 loop: CASSLGGQTNEKLFF. As DNA, the CDR3 is TGTGCCAGCAGCTTAGGGGGCCAGACTAATGAAAAACTGTTTTTT.

This clone was seen once. The gene calls are TRBV11-3 and TRBJ2-3, with D possibly matching TRBD2 (6 bases). V lost 1 base, J lost 4 bases, and 9 bases lay in between. From germline, CDR1 is SGHNT and CDR2 YENEEA. CDR3 length: 14 amino acids. The CDR3 DNA reads TGTGCCAGCAGCTTAGGCGGGACGTCAGATACGCAGTATTTT. Its translation: CASSLGGTSDTQYF.

This chain uses TRBV5-1 with TRBJ2-3; D remains ambiguous. The germline gives CDR1 SGHRS, CDR2 YFSETQ. This CDR3 region has 16 residues. V was trimmed by 4 bases and J by 0 bases, leaving 15 bases between them. The DNA of the CDR3 is TGCGCCAGCAGCGCCCTAGGATCCCTGAGCACAGATACGCAGTATTTT. It translates to CASSALGSLSTDTQYF.

This chain joins TRBV2 and TRBJ1-5; D not certain. This CDR3 region has 14 residues. Trimming pared 4 bases from V and 1 base from J, leaving 8 bases between. Looked up from germline, CDR1 is SNHLY and CDR2 is FYNNEI. Here the CDR3 reads CASSGVRSNQPQHF. CDR3 in DNA: TGTGCCAGCAGTGGTGTCCGGAGCAATCAGCCCCAGCATTTT.

In its sample, this clone was seen a few times. V gene TRBV6-5 combines with J gene TRBJ1-3; D gene uncertain. CDR3 length equals 14 residues. CDR1 and CDR2 (germline): MNHEY, SVGAGI. Deletions cut 0 bases from V and 4 bases from J, with 7 bases between. In DNA form, the CDR3 reads TGTGCCAGCAGTTACTCCGGCAGGGGAAACACCATATATTTT. Translating it yields CASSYSGRGNTIYF.

V usage is TRBV5-4 and J usage is TRBJ2-2, with TRBD1 matching 8 bases. CDR3 size: 16 residues. Trimming removed 4 bases from V and 2 bases from J; junction bases left unmatched: 7. Germline V gene lookup returns CDR1 SGHNT and CDR2 YYREEE (reference sequence). CDR3 residues: CASSAFRGQNTGELFF. The CDR3 region has the DNA TGTGCCAGCAGCGCCTTCAGGGGGCAAAACACCGGGGAGCTGTTTTTT.

V is TRBV30 and J is TRBJ1-5; 7 nucleotides align to TRBD1. J gave up 0 bases and V 4 bases, and 24 bases lay outside the gene matches. The CDR3 runs 21 residues. Germline lookup yields CDR1 GTSNPN and CDR2 SVGIG (reference sequence). CDR3: CAWTRPIEGVRGLGSNQPQHF. CDR3 DNA: TGTGCCTGGACCCGTCCGATTGAGGGTGTTAGGGGGCTAGGTAGCAATCAGCCCCAGCATTTT. Drawing the rest from reference TRBV30 and TRBJ1-5, the complete variable domain is SQTIHQWPATLVQPVGSPLSLECTVEGTSNPNLYWYRQAAGRGLQLLFYSVGIGQISSEVPQNLSASRPQDRQFILSSKKLLLSDSGFYLCAWTRPIEGVRGLGSNQPQHFGDGTRLSIL.

This clone was observed a handful of times. This chain connects TRBV30 to TRBJ1-6; weak D call: TRBD1 (6 bases). Germline loops: CDR1 GTSNPN, CDR2 SVGIG (reference sequence). Trimming shortened V by 1 base and J by 10 bases, and 14 bases separated the two germline ends. The CDR3 consists of 14 residues. In DNA form, the CDR3 reads TGTGCCTGGAGTGGCCAGGGGTATAGGTCACCCCTCCACTTT. Residues: CAWSGQGYRSPLHF.

A single count supports this clone. Written as DNA, the CDR3 is TGTGCCAGCAGCTTAGACACCGAAAAACTGTTTTTT. Protein sequence: CASSLDTEKLFF. The chain recombines TRBV7-9 with TRBJ1-4; D is unclear. V lost 1 base, J lost 8 bases, and 5 bases lay in between. The CDR3 is 12 residues long. The germline gives CDR1 SEHNR, CDR2 FQNEAQ (reference sequence).

This rearrangement joins TRBV18 to TRBJ1-2; D is undetermined. This CDR3 has 14 residues. The germline V and J ends were trimmed by 1 base and 4 bases, with 10 bases remaining between them. CDR1 and CDR2 from the germline V gene are KGHSH and LQKENI. This CDR3 reads CASSPREGVYGYTF. CDR3 coding DNA: TGTGCCAGCTCACCACGTGAGGGAGTCTATGGCTACACCTTC.

In the case of this clone: The sample has other DNA sequences that encode this CDR3 too. Here the CDR3 DNA reads TGCAGCGTTGGAGGGCACGGGGAGCTGTTTTTT. It codes for CSVGGHGELFF. The V gene is TRBV29-1, the J gene TRBJ2-2, with TRBD2 as a possible D gene (5 bases). The CDR3 extends over 11 amino acids. V was pared by 4 bases and J by 7 bases, with 7 bases between. CDR1 is SQVTM and CDR2 is ANQGSEA in the germline V gene.

This rearrangement joins TRBV29-1 to TRBJ1-1; D is perhaps TRBD1 (6 bases). CDR3 size: 13 residues. Germline CDR1 is SQVTM and CDR2 is ANQGSEA. Trimming stripped 4 bases from V and 8 bases from J, with 17 bases between. CDR3 in amino acids: CSVVIAGDVEAFF. In DNA, the CDR3 is TGCAGCGTTGTGATAGCAGGGGACGTGGAAGCTTTCTTT.

V and J are TRBV5-1 and TRBJ1-4; 7 bases agree with TRBD1. V shed 0 bases, J shed 13 bases, and the junction held 9 bases outside the gene matches. Germline V lookup: CDR1 SGHRS, CDR2 YFSETQ. The CDR3 runs to 14 residues. The CDR3 here is CASSLDRGEAILFF. In DNA form, the CDR3 reads TGCGCCAGCAGCTTGGACAGGGGAGAGGCTATACTGTTTTTT.

The genes are TRBV5-4 and TRBJ2-7, with D unclear. Trimming shortened V by 1 base and J by 1 base, and 9 bases separated the two germline ends. The germline V gene has CDR1 SGHNT and CDR2 YYREEE (reference sequence). This CDR3 is built from 14 residues. The CDR3 here is CASSLNAQSYEQYF. The CDR3 DNA is TGTGCCAGCAGCTTGAATGCCCAGTCCTACGAGCAGTACTTC.

The CDR3 DNA reads TGTGCCAGCAGCGTTCCCCGGGGGTCCCCCTACGAGCAGTACTTC. The encoded protein is CASSVPRGSPYEQYF. The V gene is TRBV7-9, the J gene TRBJ2-7; D perhaps matches TRBD2 (6 bases). V dropped 5 bases and J dropped 2 bases, with 16 bases sitting between them. The CDR3 is 15 residues long. CDR1 and CDR2 (germline): SEHNR, FQNEAQ (reference sequence). Full variable domain (outside the CDR3, taken from reference TRBV7-9 and TRBJ2-7): DTGVSQNPRHKITKRGQNVTFRCDPISEHNRLYWYRQTLGQGPEFLTYFQNEAQLEKSRLLSDRFSAERPKGSFSTLEIQRTEQGDSAMYLCASSVPRGSPYEQYFGPGTRLTVT.

V and J are TRBV2 and TRBJ2-2, with a possible D match to TRBD1 (5 bases). Trimming cost V 3 bases and J 7 bases, with 9 bases left between them. The CDR3 sequence is 13 residues long. CDR1 is SNHLY and CDR2 is FYNNEI in the germline V gene. This CDR3 reads CASSDSRDGELFF. CDR3 in DNA: TGTGCCAGCAGTGATAGCAGGGACGGGGAGCTGTTTTTT.

The rearrangement joins TRBV18 to TRBJ1-6; 8 nucleotides match TRBD1. Germline-derived CDR1 and CDR2 are KGHSH and LQKENI. The junction had 10 bases not matched to a gene; V was cut back by 5 bases and J by 10 bases. The CDR3 is 15 residues long. CDR3 region: CASSNLDRAESPLHF. Here the CDR3 DNA reads TGTGCCAGCTCAAACCTGGACAGGGCAGAATCACCCCTCCACTTT.

This chain uses TRBV5-1 with TRBJ2-5; D is undetermined. With 0 bases removed from V and 0 bases from J, the gap between germline ends came to 6 bases. CDR3 length equals 14 residues. Looked up from germline, CDR1 is SGHRS and CDR2 is YFSETQ. The CDR3 loop reads CASSLGADQETQYF. The DNA for the CDR3 is TGCGCCAGCAGCTTGGGGGCAGACCAAGAGACCCAGTACTTC.

This sequence joins TRBV5-1 and TRBJ2-7, with D uncertain. The CDR3 extends over 15 amino acids. The germline V gene has CDR1 SGHRS and CDR2 YFSETQ. The germline V and J ends were trimmed by 1 base and 1 base, with 12 bases remaining between them. The CDR3 DNA is TGCGCCAGCAGCTTGATGGGCCACTCTTCCTACGAGCAGTACTTC. Its protein product is CASSLMGHSSYEQYF.

The chain recombines TRBV28 with TRBJ2-5; TRBD1 might be the D (6 bases). The CDR3 sequence is 14 residues long. Trimming pared 5 bases from V and 4 bases from J, leaving 14 bases between. The germline CDR1 and CDR2 sequences are MDHEN and SYDVKM. The CDR3 region is CASSDTGSGETQYF. The CDR3 nucleotides are TGTGCCAGCAGTGACACAGGGTCGGGAGAGACCCAGTACTTC.

This sequence joins TRBV5-4 and TRBJ1-4, with D perhaps TRBD1 (6 bases). V dropped 0 bases and J dropped 8 bases, with 11 bases sitting between them. The CDR3 has 14 residues. From germline, CDR1 is SGHNT and CDR2 YYREEE (reference sequence). In nucleotides, the CDR3 is TGTGCCAGCAGCTTGGCCTTACAGGGAGAAAAACTGTTTTTT. The encoded protein is CASSLALQGEKLFF.

This sequence joins TRBV9 and TRBJ2-5, with 7 nucleotides matching TRBD2. CDR1 and CDR2 from the germline V gene are SGDLS and YYNGEE. V dropped 4 bases and J dropped 3; count of bases not matched to a gene: 9. CDR3 length: 15 amino acids. The DNA for the CDR3 is TGTGCCAGCAGCCGCTTGGGGGGGGAGAAAGAGACCCAGTACTTC. Translating it yields CASSRLGGEKETQYF. The whole variable domain, filled in from reference TRBV9 and TRBJ2-5, reads DSGVTQTPKHLITATGQRVTLRCSPRSGDLSVYWYQQSLDQGLQFLIQYYNGEERAKGNILERFSAQQFPDLHSELNLSSLELGDSALYFCASSRLGGEKETQYFGPGTRLLVL.

The J gene is TRBJ1-6, the V gene TRBV6-5, with D possibly matching TRBD1 (6 bases). The CDR3 totals 14 residues. The germline V gene encodes CDR1 MNHEY and CDR2 SVGAGI. V was cut by 6 bases and J by 8 bases, with 14 bases left in between. The CDR3: CASSMQGQYSPLHF. CDR3 nucleotide sequence: TGTGCCAGCAGCATGCAGGGACAATATTCACCCCTCCACTTT.

This clone has only a few counts. This chain links TRBV9 with TRBJ2-7; D is unclear. Trimming left V 0 bases short and J 4 bases short, with 11 bases between. Germline V gives CDR1 SGDLS, CDR2 YYNGEE. CDR3 length: 14 residues. CDR3 amino acids: CASSVDDSWYEQYF. In DNA, the CDR3 is TGTGCCAGCAGCGTAGATGACTCATGGTACGAGCAGTACTTC. The entire variable domain, with the rest obtained from reference TRBV9 and TRBJ2-7, is as follows: DSGVTQTPKHLITATGQRVTLRCSPRSGDLSVYWYQQSLDQGLQFLIQYYNGEERAKGNILERFSAQQFPDLHSELNLSSLELGDSALYFCASSVDDSWYEQYFGPGTRLTVT.

This sequence joins TRBV2 and TRBJ2-4; 7 positions match TRBD2. This CDR3 is built from 15 residues. Germline CDR1 reads SNHLY; CDR2 reads FYNNEI. Trimming at V came to 3 bases and at J to 0 bases, leaving 2 bases not matched to a gene. The CDR3 region has the DNA TGTGCCAGCAGTGACCCTAGCGGAGCCAAAAACATTCAGTACTTC. This encodes CASSDPSGAKNIQYF.

This sequence joins TRBV19 and TRBJ1-1; 8 bases agree with TRBD1. The length of the CDR3 is 14 residues. With V trimmed by 7 bases and J by 1 base, 5 bases remained unmatched. CDR1 and CDR2 from the germline V gene are LNHDA and SQIVND (reference sequence). CDR3: CASIRQGSNTEAFF. Written as DNA, the CDR3 is TGTGCCAGTATCCGACAGGGGTCGAACACTGAAGCTTTCTTT.

The gene calls are TRBV14 and TRBJ2-5; 11 positions agree with TRBD1. CDR1 is SGHDN and CDR2 is FVKESK in the germline V gene. The CDR3 is 15 residues long. V gave up 4 bases and J gave up 5 bases; unmatched junction bases: 6. In nucleotides, the CDR3 is TGTGCCAGCAGCCCGGACAGGGGGCTATGGGAGACCCAGTACTTC. Amino acid sequence: CASSPDRGLWETQYF.

The chain combines TRBV30 with TRBJ2-1, with 10 positions matching TRBD2. The CDR3 runs 18 residues. The V segment lost 0 bases and the J segment 1 base; nucleotides outside the gene matches: 9. Germline-derived CDR1 and CDR2 are GTSNPN and SVGIG (reference sequence). The CDR3 DNA reads TGTGCCTGGAGTGTACTGGGAGCGGGGGGGTTATCCTACAATGAGCAGTTCTTC. Translation: CAWSVLGAGGLSYNEQFF.